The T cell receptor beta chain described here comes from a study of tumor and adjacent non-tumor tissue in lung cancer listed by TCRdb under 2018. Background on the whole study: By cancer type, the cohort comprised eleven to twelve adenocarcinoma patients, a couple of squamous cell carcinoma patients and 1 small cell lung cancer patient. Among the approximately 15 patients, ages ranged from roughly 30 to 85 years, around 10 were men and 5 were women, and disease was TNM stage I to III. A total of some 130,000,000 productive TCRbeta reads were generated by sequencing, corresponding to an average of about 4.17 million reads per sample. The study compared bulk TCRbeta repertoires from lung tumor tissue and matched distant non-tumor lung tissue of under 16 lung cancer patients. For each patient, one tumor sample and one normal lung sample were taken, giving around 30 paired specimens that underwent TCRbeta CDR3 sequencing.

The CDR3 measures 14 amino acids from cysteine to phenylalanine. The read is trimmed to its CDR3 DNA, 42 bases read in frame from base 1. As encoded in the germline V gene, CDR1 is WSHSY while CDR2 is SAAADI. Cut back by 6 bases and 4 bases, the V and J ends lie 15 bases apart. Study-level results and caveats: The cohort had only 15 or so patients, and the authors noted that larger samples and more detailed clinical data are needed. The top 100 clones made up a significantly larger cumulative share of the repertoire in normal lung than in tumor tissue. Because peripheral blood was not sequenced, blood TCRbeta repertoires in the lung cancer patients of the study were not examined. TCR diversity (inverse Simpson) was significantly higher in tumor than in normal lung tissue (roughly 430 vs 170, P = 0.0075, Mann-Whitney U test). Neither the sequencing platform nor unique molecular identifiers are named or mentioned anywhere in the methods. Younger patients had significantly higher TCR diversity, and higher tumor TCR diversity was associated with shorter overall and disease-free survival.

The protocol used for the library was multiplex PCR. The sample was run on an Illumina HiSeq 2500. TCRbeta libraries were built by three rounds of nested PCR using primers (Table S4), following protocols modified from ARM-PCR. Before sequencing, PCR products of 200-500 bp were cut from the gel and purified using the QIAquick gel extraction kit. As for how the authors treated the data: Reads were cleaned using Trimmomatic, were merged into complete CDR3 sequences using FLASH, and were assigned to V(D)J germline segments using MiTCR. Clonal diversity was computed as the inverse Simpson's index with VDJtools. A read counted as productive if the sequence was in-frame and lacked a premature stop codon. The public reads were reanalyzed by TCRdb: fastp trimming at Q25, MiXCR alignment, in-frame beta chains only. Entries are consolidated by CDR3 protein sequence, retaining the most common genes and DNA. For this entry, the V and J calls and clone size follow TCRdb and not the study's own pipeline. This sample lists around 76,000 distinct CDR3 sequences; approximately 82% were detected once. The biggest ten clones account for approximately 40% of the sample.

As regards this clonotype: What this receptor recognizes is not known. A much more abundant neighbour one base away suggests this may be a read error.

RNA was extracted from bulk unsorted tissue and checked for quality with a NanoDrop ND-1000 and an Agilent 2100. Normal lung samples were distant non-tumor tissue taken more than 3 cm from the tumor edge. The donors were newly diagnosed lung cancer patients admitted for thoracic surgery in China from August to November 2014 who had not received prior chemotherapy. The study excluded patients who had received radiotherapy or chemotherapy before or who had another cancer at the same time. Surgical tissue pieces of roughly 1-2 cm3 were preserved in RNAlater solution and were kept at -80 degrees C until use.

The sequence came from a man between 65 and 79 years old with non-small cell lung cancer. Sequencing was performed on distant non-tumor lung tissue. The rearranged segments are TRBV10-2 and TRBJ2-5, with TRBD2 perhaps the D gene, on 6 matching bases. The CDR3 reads CASRMGLIRETQYF. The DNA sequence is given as TGCGCCAGCAGGATGGGACTGATCCGAGAGACCCAGTACTTC.